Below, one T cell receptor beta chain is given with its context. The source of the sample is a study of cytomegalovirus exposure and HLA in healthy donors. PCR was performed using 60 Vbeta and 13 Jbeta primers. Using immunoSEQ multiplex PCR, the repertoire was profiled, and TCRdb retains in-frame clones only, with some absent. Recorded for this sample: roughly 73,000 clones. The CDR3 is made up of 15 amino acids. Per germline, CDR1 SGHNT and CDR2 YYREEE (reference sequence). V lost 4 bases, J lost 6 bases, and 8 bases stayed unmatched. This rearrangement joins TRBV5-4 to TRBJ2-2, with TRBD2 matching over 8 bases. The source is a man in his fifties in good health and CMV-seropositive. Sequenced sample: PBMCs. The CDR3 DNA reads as TGTGCCAGCAGCCCAGGGAGCGGGAGCGCCGGGGAGCTGTTTTTT. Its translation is CASSPGSGSAGELFF.